The sequence of this T cell receptor (beta chain) was determined in a study of T cells in localized non-small cell lung cancer. Study-wide points: There was higher T cell clonality in uninvolved adjacent lung than in tumor, and it was highest there.

Note on this clone: The antigen is unknown.

Clones were sequenced by immunoSEQ multiplex PCR, and TCRdb holds only the in-frame ones, with some missing. In the table there are approximately 54,000 clones, approximately 80% of which are singletons. The V and J ends lost 1 base and 5 bases, in that order; junction bases with no gene match: 2. Germline V gene lookup returns CDR1 SGHTA and CDR2 FQGNSA. This CDR3 spans 14 amino acids. This TCR was sampled from a female donor of 60 years or more with stage II squamous cell lung carcinoma. The gene calls are TRBV7-2 and TRBJ2-5, with 9 bases identical to TRBD1. Material: peripheral blood, obtained before any cancer treatment. The CDR3 here is CASSLDRGPETQYF. CDR3 DNA: TGTGCCAGCAGCTTAGACAGGGGGCCGGAGACCCAGTACTTC.